The entry below describes one T cell receptor beta chain. Its cognate antigen is unknown. V shed 3 bases and J shed 12 bases, with 10 bases lying between them. The CDR3 is made up of 11 amino acids. Germline assignment: CDR1 SGHNT and CDR2 YYREEE (reference sequence). The sample comes from a study of T cells after posttransplantation cyclophosphamide. The study's findings and limits: Later blood repertoires were often dominated by clones from the donor CD8+ memory compartment. TRB overlap between skin or GI tissue T cells and blood was limited. TRB clonality was highly associated with recipient CMV seropositivity and reactivation.

Produced via immunoSEQ multiplex PCR; TCRdb's table is partial and in-frame only. The sample yields about 700 clones, approximately 84% seen once. The source material was gut tissue. The TCR comes from a middle-aged man. This chain connects TRBV5-4 to TRBJ2-1; a weak D match, TRBD2 (5 bases). This chain's CDR3 is CASSYPAGQFF. The CDR3 DNA is TGTGCCAGCAGCTACCCCGCGGGGCAGTTCTTC.